This TCR beta chain was profiled in a study of somatic mutations in cytotoxic T cells in rheumatoid arthritis. Study summary: Flow sorting at nearly 100% purity was applied to some V beta antibody-stained T-cell populations, which included V beta1+ cells sequenced for TCRB. Study-level results: Age-matched healthy controls and rheumatoid arthritis patients had CD8+ T-cell clonality that did not differ significantly. The study found that the largest CD8+ clone exceeded 20% of CD8+ cells in about an eighth of the roughly 65 patients. Which antigens the expanded CD8+ clones targeted was unknown.

Sequencing was performed with immunoSEQ multiplex PCR; in TCRdb, only in-frame clones are kept and a portion is missing. The table includes fewer than 25,000 clones, 68% detected once. CDR3 length: 12 amino acids. Deletions cut 5 bases from V and 7 bases from J, with 9 bases between. Germline V gene data show CDR1 as MDHEN and CDR2 as SYDVKM. A word on this clone: Its antigen is undetermined.

V is TRBV28 and J is TRBJ1-5; D is uncertain. The specimen sequenced was CD8+ T cells sorted from blood. This clonotype was obtained from an adult with rheumatoid arthritis. The CDR3 loop is CASSPRSQPQHF. In nucleotides, the CDR3 is TGTGCCAGCAGTCCCCGAAGCCAGCCCCAGCATTTT.